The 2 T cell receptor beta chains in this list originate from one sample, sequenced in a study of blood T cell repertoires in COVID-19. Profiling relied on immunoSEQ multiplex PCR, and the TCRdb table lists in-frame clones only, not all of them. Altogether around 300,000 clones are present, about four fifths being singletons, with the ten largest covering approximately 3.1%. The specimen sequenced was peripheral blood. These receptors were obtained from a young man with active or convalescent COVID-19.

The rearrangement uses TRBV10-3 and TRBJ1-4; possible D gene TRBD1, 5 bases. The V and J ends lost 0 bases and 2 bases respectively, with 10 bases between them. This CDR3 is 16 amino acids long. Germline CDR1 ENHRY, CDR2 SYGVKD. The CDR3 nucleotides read TGTGCCATCAGTGAGTCGGGGCGTAGGACTAATGAAAAACTGTTTTTT. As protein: CAISESGRRTNEKLFF.

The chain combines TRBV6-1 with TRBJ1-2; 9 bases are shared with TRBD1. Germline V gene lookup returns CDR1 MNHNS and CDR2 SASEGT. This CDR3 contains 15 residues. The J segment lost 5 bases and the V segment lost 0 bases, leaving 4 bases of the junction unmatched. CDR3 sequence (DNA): TGTGCCAGCAGTGAAGCCCGGGACAGGGTGTATGGCTACACCTTC. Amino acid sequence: CASSEARDRVYGYTF.